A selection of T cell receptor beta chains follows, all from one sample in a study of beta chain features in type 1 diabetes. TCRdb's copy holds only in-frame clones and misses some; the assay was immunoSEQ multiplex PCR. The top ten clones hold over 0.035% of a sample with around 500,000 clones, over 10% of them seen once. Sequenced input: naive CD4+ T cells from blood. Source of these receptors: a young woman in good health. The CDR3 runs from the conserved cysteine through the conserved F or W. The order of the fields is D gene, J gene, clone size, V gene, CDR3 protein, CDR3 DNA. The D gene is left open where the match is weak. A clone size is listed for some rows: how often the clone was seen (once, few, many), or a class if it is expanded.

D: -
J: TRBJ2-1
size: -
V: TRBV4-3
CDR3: CASSPRGASYNEQFF
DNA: TGCGCCAGCAGCCCACGGGGGGCCTCCTACAATGAGCAGTTCTTC

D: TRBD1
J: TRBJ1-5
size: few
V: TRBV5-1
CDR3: CASSLGTGGPNQPQHF
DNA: TGCGCCAGCAGCTTGGGGACAGGGGGCCCCAATCAGCCCCAGCATTTT

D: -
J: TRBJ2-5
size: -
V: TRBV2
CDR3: CASSELGQGGTQYF
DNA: TGTGCCAGCAGTGAATTGGGGCAGGGCGGGACCCAGTACTTC

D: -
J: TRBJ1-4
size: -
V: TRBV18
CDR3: CASSPGSANEKLFF
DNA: TGTGCCAGCTCACCGGGTTCGGCTAATGAAAAACTGTTTTTT

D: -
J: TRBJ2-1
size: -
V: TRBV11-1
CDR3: CASSLVIGGGQFF
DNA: TGTGCCAGCAGCTTAGTCATAGGTGGGGGACAGTTCTTC

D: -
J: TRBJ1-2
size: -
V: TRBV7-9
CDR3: CASSLRAGDGYTF
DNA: TGTGCCAGCAGCTTAAGGGCAGGAGATGGCTACACCTTC

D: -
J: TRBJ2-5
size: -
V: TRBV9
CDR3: CASSVVSGKQETQYF
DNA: TGTGCCAGCAGCGTAGTATCGGGGAAGCAAGAGACCCAGTACTTC

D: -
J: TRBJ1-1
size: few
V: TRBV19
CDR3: CASSIKTTNTEAFF
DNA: TGTGCCAGTAGTATTAAGACTACGAACACTGAAGCTTTCTTT

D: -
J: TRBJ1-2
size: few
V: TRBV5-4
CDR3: CASSLGGPSNYGYTF
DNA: TGTGCCAGCAGCTTGGGGGGGCCTTCTAACTATGGCTACACCTTC

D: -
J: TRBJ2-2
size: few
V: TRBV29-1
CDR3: CSVEDRAVGRTGELFF
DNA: TGCAGCGTTGAAGATCGGGCGGTCGGCAGGACCGGGGAGCTGTTTTTT

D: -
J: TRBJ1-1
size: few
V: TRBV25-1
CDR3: CASSDPGQGHTEAFF
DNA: TGTGCCAGCAGTGACCCGGGACAAGGCCACACTGAAGCTTTCTTT

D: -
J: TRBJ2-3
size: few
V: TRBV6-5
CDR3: CASRQRMLSTDTQYF
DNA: TGTGCCAGCCGTCAGCGGATGCTTAGCACAGATACGCAGTATTTT

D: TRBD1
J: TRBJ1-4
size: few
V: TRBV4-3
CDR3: CASSQDRGDEKLFF
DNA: TGCGCCAGCAGCCAAGACAGGGGGGATGAAAAACTGTTTTTT

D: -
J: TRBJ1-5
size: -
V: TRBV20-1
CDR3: CSARGVQPQHF
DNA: TGCAGTGCTAGAGGCGTTCAGCCCCAGCATTTT

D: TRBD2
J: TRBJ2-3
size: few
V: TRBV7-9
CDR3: CAGSRLAGVGDTQYF
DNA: TGTGCGGGGAGCCGACTAGCGGGAGTGGGAGATACGCAGTATTTT

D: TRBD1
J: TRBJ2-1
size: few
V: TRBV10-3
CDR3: CAIRRDSAAYNEQFF
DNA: TGTGCCATCAGAAGGGACAGTGCCGCCTACAATGAGCAGTTCTTC

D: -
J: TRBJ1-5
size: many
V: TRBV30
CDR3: CAWSSFSSNQPQHF
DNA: TGTGCCTGGAGTTCGTTCAGTTCCAATCAGCCCCAGCATTTT

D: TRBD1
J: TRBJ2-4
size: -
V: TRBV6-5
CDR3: CASSYPGTGNIQYF
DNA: TGTGCCAGCAGTTACCCCGGGACAGGGAACATTCAGTACTTC

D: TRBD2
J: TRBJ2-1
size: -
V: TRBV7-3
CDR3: CASSSLAGGPHEQFF
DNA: TGTGCCAGCAGCTCCCTAGCGGGAGGGCCCCATGAGCAGTTCTTC

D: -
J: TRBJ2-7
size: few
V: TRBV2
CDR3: CASSGLTGYYEQYF
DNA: TGTGCCAGCAGTGGGTTGACAGGATACTACGAGCAGTACTTC

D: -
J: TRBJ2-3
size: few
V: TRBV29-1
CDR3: CSVVGRGSTDTQYF
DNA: TGCAGCGTTGTCGGTAGGGGTAGCACAGATACGCAGTATTTT

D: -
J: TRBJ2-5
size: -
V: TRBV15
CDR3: CATSREASGHYQETQYF
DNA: TGTGCCACCAGCAGAGAGGCCTCGGGCCACTACCAAGAGACCCAGTACTTC

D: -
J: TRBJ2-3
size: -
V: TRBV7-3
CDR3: CASRIPGLAATDTQYF
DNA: TGTGCCAGCAGGATACCCGGACTCGCAGCCACAGATACGCAGTATTTT

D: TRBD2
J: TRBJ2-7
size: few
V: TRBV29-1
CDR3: CSVGAGPNEQYF
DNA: TGCAGCGTTGGAGCGGGGCCCAACGAGCAGTACTTC

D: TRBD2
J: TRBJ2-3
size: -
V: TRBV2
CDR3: CASQSEGLVSADTQYF
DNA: TGTGCCAGCCAGAGTGAGGGACTAGTCAGCGCAGATACGCAGTATTTT

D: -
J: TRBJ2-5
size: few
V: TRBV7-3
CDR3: CASSSGETQYF
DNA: TGTGCCAGCAGCTCTGGTGAGACCCAGTACTTC

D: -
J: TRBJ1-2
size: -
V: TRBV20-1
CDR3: CSARSAIGGTF
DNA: TGCAGTGCTAGATCCGCGATAGGGGGCACCTTC

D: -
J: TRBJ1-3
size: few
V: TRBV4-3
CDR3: CASSRSTLSSSGNTIYF
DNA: TGCGCCAGCAGCCGCTCGACTCTTTCAAGCTCTGGAAACACCATATATTTT

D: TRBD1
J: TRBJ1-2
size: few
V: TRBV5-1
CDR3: CASTTRDRASGYTF
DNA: TGCGCCAGCACCACGAGGGACAGGGCCTCCGGCTACACCTTC

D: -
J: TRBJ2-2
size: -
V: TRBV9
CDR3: CASSVAGFTGELFF
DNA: TGTGCCAGCAGCGTAGCGGGATTCACCGGGGAGCTGTTTTTT

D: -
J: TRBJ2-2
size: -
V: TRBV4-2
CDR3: CASSQDGQRELFF
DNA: TGTGCCAGCAGCCAAGATGGTCAAAGGGAGCTGTTTTTT

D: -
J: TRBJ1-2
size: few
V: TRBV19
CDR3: CASSLTVNYGYTF
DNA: TGTGCCAGTAGTCTGACGGTGAACTATGGCTACACCTTC

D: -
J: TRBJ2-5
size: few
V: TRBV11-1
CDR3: CASSSTRSSETQYF
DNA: TGTGCCAGCAGCTCAACTAGGAGCTCGGAGACCCAGTACTTC

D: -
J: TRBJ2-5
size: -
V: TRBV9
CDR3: CASSVEVTRGETQYF
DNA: TGTGCCAGCAGCGTAGAAGTCACCAGGGGAGAGACCCAGTACTTC

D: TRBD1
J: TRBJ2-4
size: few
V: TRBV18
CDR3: CASSNRGRGEGKNIQYF
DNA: TGTGCCAGCTCAAACAGGGGGCGCGGGGAAGGCAAAAACATTCAGTACTTC

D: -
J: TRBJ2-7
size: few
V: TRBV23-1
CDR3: CASSQSGDEQYF
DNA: TGCGCCAGCAGTCAATCGGGGGACGAGCAGTACTTC

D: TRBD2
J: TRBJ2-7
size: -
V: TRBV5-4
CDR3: CASSLGSLAGAYEQYF
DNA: TGTGCCAGCAGCTTGGGCTCGCTAGCGGGCGCCTACGAGCAGTACTTC

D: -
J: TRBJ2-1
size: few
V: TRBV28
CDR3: CASSFVWGESSYNEQFF
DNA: TGTGCCAGCAGTTTCGTTTGGGGGGAGAGCTCCTACAATGAGCAGTTCTTC

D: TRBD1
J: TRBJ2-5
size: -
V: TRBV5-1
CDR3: CASSLGTGQETQYF
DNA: TGCGCCAGCAGCCTAGGGACAGGACAAGAGACCCAGTACTTC

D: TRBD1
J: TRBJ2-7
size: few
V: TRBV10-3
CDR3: CAISGPRGQGSYEQYF
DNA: TGTGCCATCAGTGGGCCGAGAGGACAGGGGTCCTACGAGCAGTACTTC

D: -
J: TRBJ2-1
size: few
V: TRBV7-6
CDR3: CASSARGYEQFF
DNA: TGTGCCAGCAGCGCTAGGGGTTATGAGCAGTTCTTC

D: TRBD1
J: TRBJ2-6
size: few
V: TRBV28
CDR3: CASSLSPGQTTF
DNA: TGTGCCAGCAGCCTATCTCCGGGACAGACGACTTTC

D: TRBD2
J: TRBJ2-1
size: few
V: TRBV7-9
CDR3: CASSPGGLAGPISYNEQFF
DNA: TGTGCCAGCAGCCCAGGGGGACTAGCGGGACCCATATCCTACAATGAGCAGTTCTTC

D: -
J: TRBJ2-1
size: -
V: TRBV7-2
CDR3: CASSPNYNEQFF
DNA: TGTGCCAGCAGCCCCAACTACAATGAGCAGTTCTTC

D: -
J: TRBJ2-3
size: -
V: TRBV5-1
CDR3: CASSLFLRTGTDTQYF
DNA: TGCGCCAGCAGCTTGTTTTTGAGGACTGGAACAGATACGCAGTATTTT